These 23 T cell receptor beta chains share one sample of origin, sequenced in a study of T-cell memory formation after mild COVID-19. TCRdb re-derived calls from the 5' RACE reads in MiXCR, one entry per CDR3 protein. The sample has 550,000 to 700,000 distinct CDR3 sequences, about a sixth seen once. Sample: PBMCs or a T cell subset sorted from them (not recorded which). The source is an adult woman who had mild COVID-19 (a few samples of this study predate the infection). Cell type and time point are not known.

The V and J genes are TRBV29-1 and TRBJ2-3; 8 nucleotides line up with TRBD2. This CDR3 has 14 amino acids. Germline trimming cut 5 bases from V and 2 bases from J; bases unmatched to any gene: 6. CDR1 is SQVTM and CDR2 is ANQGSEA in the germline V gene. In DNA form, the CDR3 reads TGCAGCGTTCCCGGGACTAGGAACACAGATACGCAGTATTTT. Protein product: CSVPGTRNTDTQYF.

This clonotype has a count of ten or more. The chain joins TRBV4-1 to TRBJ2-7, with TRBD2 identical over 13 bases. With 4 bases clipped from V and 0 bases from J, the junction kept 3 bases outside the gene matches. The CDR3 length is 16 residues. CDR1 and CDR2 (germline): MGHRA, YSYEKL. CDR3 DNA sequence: TGCGCCAGCAGCCCCCGGACTAGCGGGAGCTCCTACGAGCAGTACTTC. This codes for CASSPRTSGSSYEQYF.

The CDR3 DNA sequence: TGTGCCAGCAGCAAAGAAAGCCCTACTGGGATTGGCGGGAGAAGCACAGATACGCAGTATTTT. The encoded protein is CASSKESPTGIGGRSTDTQYF. The V call is TRBV21-1, the J call TRBJ2-3; the D call of TRBD2 is as the table states it, not checked on the DNA. TRBV21-1 is described as a pseudogene. The CDR3 totals 21 residues.

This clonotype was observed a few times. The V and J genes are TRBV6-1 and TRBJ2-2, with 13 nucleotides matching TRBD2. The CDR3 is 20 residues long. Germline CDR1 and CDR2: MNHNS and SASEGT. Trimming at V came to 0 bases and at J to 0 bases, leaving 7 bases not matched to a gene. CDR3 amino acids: CASSEAKWGLAGSNTGELFF. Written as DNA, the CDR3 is TGTGCCAGCAGTGAAGCGAAATGGGGACTAGCGGGATCGAACACCGGGGAGCTGTTTTTT.

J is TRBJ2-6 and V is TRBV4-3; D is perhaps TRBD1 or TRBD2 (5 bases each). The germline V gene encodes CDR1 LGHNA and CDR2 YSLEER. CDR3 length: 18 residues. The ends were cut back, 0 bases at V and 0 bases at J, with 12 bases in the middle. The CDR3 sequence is CASSQEEGSGSGANVLTF. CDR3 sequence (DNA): TGCGCCAGCAGCCAAGAAGAGGGGTCAGGCTCTGGGGCCAACGTCCTGACTTTC.

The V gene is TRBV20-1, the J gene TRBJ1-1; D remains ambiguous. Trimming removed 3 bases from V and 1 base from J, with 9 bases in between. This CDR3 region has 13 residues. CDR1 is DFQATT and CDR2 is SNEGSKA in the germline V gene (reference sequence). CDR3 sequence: CSASQRPNTEAFF. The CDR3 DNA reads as TGCAGTGCTAGTCAGAGGCCGAACACTGAAGCTTTCTTT.

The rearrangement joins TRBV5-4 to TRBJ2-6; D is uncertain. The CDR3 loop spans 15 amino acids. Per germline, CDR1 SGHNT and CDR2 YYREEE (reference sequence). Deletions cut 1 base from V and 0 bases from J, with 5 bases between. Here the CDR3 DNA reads TGTGCCAGCAGCTTGTACACCTCTGGGGCCAACGTCCTGACTTTC. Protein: CASSLYTSGANVLTF.

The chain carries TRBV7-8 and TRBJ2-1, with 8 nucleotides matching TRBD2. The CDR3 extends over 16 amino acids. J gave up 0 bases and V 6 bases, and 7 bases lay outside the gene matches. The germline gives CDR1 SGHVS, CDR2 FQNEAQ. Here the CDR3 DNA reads TGTGCCAGCAGTAAAACTAGCGGAACCTCCTACAATGAGCAGTTCTTC. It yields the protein CASSKTSGTSYNEQFF.

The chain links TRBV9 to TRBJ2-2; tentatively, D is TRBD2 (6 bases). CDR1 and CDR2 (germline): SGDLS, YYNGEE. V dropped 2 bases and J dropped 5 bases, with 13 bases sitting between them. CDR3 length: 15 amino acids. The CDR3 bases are TGTGCCAGCAGCGTGCTTCTCGGAGGGACCGGGGAGCTGTTTTTT. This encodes CASSVLLGGTGELFF.

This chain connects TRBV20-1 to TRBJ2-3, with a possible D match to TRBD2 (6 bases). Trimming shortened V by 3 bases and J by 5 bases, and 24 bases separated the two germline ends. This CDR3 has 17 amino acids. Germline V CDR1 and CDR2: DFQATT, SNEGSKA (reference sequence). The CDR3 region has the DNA TGCAGTGCTAGGGAAGCGAGACTAGATGGAGGACGAGATACGCAGTATTTT. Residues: CSAREARLDGGRDTQYF.

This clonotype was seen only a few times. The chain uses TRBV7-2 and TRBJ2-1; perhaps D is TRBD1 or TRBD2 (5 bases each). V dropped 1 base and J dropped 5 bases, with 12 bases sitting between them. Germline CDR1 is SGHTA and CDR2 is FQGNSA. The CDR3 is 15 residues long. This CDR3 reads CASSLVGLDNNEQFF. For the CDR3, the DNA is TGTGCCAGCAGCTTAGTAGGACTGGACAACAATGAGCAGTTCTTC. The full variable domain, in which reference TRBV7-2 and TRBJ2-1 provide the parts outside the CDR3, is GAGVSQSPSNKVTEKGKDVELRCDPISGHTALYWYRQSLGQGLEFLIYFQGNSAPDKSGLPSDRFSAERTGGSVSTLTIQRTQQEDSAVYLCASSLVGLDNNEQFFGPGTRLTVL.

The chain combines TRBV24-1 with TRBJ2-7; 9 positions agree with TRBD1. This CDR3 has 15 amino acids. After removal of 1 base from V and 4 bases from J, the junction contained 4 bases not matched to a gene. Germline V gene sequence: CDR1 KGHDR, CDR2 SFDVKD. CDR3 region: CATSDFGTGRYEQYF. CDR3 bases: TGTGCCACCAGTGATTTCGGGACAGGGAGGTACGAGCAGTACTTC.

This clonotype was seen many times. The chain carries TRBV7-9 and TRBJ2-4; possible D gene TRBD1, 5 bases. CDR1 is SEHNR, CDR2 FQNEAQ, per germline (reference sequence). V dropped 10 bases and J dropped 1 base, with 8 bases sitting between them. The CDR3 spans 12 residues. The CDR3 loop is CATPGAKNIQYF. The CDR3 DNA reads TGTGCCACCCCAGGGGCCAAAAACATTCAGTACTTC.

The CDR3 protein is CAISGPRDGGSYEQYF. The CDR3 nucleotides are TGTGCCATCAGTGGGCCCCGGGACGGGGGCTCCTACGAGCAGTACTTC. This rearrangement joins TRBV10-3 to TRBJ2-7, with a possible D match to TRBD2 (6 bases). Trimming removed 4 bases from V and 0 bases from J, with 16 bases in between. Germline V lookup: CDR1 ENHRY, CDR2 SYGVKD. The CDR3 is 16 amino acids.

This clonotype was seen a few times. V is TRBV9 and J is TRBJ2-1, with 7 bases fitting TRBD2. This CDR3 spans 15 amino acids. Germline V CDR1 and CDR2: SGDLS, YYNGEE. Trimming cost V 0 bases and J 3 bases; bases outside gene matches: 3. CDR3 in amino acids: CASSVATGGYNEQFF. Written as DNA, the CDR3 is TGTGCCAGCAGCGTAGCTACGGGGGGCTACAATGAGCAGTTCTTC.

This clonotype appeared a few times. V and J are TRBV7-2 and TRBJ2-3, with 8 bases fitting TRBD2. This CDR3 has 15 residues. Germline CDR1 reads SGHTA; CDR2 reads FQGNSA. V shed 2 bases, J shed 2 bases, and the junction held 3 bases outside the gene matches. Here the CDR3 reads CASSLLAGPTDTQYF. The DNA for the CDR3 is TGTGCCAGCAGCTTACTAGCGGGCCCCACAGATACGCAGTATTTT.

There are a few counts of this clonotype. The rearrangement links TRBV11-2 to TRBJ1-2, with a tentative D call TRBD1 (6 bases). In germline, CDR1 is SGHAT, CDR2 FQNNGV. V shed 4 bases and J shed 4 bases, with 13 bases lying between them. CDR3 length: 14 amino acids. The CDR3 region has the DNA TGTGCCAGCAGCTCCGACAGGCAGCTCTATGGCTACACCTTC. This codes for CASSSDRQLYGYTF. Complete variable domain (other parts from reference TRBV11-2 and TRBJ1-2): EAGVAQSPRYKIIEKRQSVAFWCNPISGHATLYWYQQILGQGPKLLIQFQNNGVVDDSQLPKDRFSAERLKGVDSTLKIQPAKLEDSAVYLCASSSDRQLYGYTFGSGTRLTVV.

The CDR3 nucleotides read TGTGCCAGCAGTTACGTGGGGGACAGGGATCTCGAGCAGTACTTC. Translation gives CASSYVGDRDLEQYF. The chain is built from TRBV6-2 or TRBV6-3 and TRBJ2-7; 9 positions match TRBD1. The trim removed 2 bases at V and 6 bases at J, leaving 8 bases unmatched. CDR3 length: 15 residues. CDR1 is MNHEY and CDR2 is SVGEGT in the germline V gene.

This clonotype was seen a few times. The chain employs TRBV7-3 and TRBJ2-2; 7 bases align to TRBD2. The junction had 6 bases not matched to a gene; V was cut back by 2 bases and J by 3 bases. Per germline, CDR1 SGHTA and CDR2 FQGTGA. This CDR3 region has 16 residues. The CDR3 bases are TGTGCCAGCAGCTTAGGAGGCGGGGGAGACACCGGGGAGCTGTTTTTT. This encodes CASSLGGGGDTGELFF.

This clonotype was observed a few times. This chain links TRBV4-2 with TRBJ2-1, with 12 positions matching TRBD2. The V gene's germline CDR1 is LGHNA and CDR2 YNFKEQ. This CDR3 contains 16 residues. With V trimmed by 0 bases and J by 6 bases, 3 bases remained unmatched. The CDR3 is CASSQDGTSGFNEQFF. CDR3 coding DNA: TGTGCCAGCAGCCAAGATGGGACTAGCGGGTTCAATGAGCAGTTCTTC.

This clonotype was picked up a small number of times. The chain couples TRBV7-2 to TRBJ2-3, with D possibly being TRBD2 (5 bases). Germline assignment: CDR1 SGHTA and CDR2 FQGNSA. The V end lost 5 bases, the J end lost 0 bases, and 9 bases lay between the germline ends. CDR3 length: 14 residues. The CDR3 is CASSNGLSTDTQYF. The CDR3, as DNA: TGTGCCAGCAGCAACGGACTCAGCACAGATACGCAGTATTTT.

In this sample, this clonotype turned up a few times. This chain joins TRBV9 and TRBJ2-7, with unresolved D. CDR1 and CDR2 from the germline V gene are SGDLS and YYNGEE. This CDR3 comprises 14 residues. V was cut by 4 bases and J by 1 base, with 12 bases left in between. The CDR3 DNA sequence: TGTGCCAGCAGCCCCACAGATTGGTCCTACGAGCAGTACTTC. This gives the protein CASSPTDWSYEQYF.

CDR3 residues: CASSVRGLRTEAFF. The CDR3 DNA sequence: TGTGCCAGCAGTGTTCGAGGGCTCAGGACTGAAGCTTTCTTT. The chain uses TRBV6-4 and TRBJ1-1; no firm D call. Germline assignment: CDR1 MRHNA and CDR2 SNTAGT. The CDR3 sequence is 14 residues long. The germline V and J ends were trimmed by 4 bases and 5 bases, with 14 bases remaining between them.